The 29 T cell receptor beta chains given below trace back to one sample, sequenced in a study of glioma-infiltrating T cells after dendritic cell vaccination. Measured with immunoSEQ multiplex PCR; TCRdb has only the in-frame clones, and not every one. The sample consists of 80,000 to 95,000 clones, about 84% of them appearing once. Sequencing was performed on blood, taken before dendritic cell vaccination. Receptors originate from a human donor with glioblastoma.

In the case of this clone: The sample contains more than one DNA sequence encoding this CDR3. The chain couples TRBV6-5 to TRBJ1-1; D is perhaps TRBD1 (6 bases). The V end lost 2 bases, the J end lost 1 base, and 8 bases lay between the germline ends. The germline V gene encodes CDR1 MNHEY and CDR2 SVGAGI. This CDR3 contains 14 residues. The CDR3 DNA reads as TGTGCCAGCAGTTACGGGGGCGCGAACACTGAAGCTTTCTTT. This codes for CASSYGGANTEAFF.

The CDR3: CASSLPAGGSYEQYF. CDR3 DNA sequence: TGTGCCAGCAGCTTACCGGCGGGGGGCTCCTACGAGCAGTACTTC. The chain has TRBV5-6 and TRBJ2-7; 8 nucleotides agree with TRBD2. Germline CDR1 is SGHDT and CDR2 is YYEEEE. The CDR3 sequence is 15 residues long. Trimming at V came to 2 bases and at J to 0 bases, leaving 4 bases not matched to a gene.

This chain joins TRBV19 and TRBJ2-3, with 9 bases fitting TRBD1. This CDR3 spans 16 amino acids. The germline V gene encodes CDR1 LNHDA and CDR2 SQIVND (reference sequence). V lost 1 base to trimming and J lost 3 bases; unmatched junction nucleotides: 5. The CDR3 coding sequence is TGTGCCAGTAGTATAGTTACAGGGGGCGGAACAGATACGCAGTATTTT. As protein: CASSIVTGGGTDTQYF.

This clone was recorded once. The CDR3 coding sequence is TGTGCCAGCAGCTCGGGACTAGCGGGGTCGGCCAAAAACATTCAGTACTTC. Translating gives CASSSGLAGSAKNIQYF. The chain joins TRBV5-5 to TRBJ2-4; the match to TRBD2 covers 13 bases. Germline V gene lookup returns CDR1 SGHKS and CDR2 YYEKEE (reference sequence). Trimming removed 3 bases from V and 1 base from J; junction bases left unmatched: 4. The CDR3 totals 17 residues. The full variable domain, with the rest looked up from reference TRBV5-5 and TRBJ2-4, is DAGVTQSPTHLIKTRGQQVTLRCSPISGHKSVSWYQQVLGQGPQFIFQYYEKEERGRGNFPDRFSARQFPNYSSELNVNALLLGDSALYLCASSSGLAGSAKNIQYFGAGTRLSVL.

The chain carries TRBV5-1 and TRBJ1-2; D is possibly TRBD1 (6 bases). Trimming removed 4 bases at V and 5 bases at J, with 12 bases between. Germline V CDR1 and CDR2: SGHRS, YFSETQ. The CDR3 has 13 amino acids. The CDR3: CASSLDSRYGYTF. DNA for the CDR3: TGCGCCAGCAGCCTGGACAGCCGTTATGGCTACACCTTC.

The genes are TRBV7-2 and TRBJ2-1; 8 bases fit TRBD1. With V trimmed by 5 bases and J by 6 bases, 15 bases remained unmatched. Germline CDR1 reads SGHTA; CDR2 reads FQGNSA. The CDR3 is 17 residues long. The CDR3 sequence: CASSLSGGQGLGNEQFF. CDR3 coding DNA: TGTGCCAGCAGCCTAAGCGGAGGACAGGGTCTGGGCAATGAGCAGTTCTTC.

This rearrangement joins TRBV5-6 to TRBJ1-1, with D perhaps matching TRBD1 (5 bases). This CDR3 contains 14 residues. V shed 3 bases and J shed 2 bases, with 11 bases lying between them. CDR1 SGHDT and CDR2 YYEEEE come from the germline V gene. Written as DNA, the CDR3 is TGTGCCAGCAGCTCCGAGACAGCAAACACTGAAGCTTTCTTT. Its translation: CASSSETANTEAFF.

The V call is TRBV5-1, the J call TRBJ1-1; no firm D call. Trimming left V 0 bases short and J 7 bases short, with 7 bases between. Germline CDR1 and CDR2: SGHRS and YFSETQ. This CDR3 is 12 amino acids long. In DNA, the CDR3 is TGCGCCAGCAGCTTGGGCAGGAATGAAGCTTTCTTT. This encodes CASSLGRNEAFF.

This CDR3 is CAISESTMHGSPLHF. The CDR3 DNA follows: TGTGCCATCAGTGAGTCGACCATGCACGGGTCACCCCTCCACTTT. The V gene is TRBV10-3, the J gene TRBJ1-6; D not resolved. Trimming cost V 0 bases and J 10 bases, with 13 bases left between them. CDR1 and CDR2 from the germline V gene are ENHRY and SYGVKD. The CDR3 runs 15 residues.

V usage is TRBV28 and J usage is TRBJ1-1; D might be TRBD1 (5 bases). The V end was cut by 4 bases, the J end by 3 bases, with 12 bases between. This CDR3 has 14 amino acids. CDR1 and CDR2 from the germline V gene are MDHEN and SYDVKM. As DNA, the CDR3 is TGTGCCAGCAGTTGGGGCCTGTCGCACACTGAAGCTTTCTTT. Encoded protein: CASSWGLSHTEAFF. The full variable domain, with the rest looked up from reference TRBV28 and TRBJ1-1, is DVKVTQSSRYLVKRTGEKVFLECVQDMDHENMFWYRQDPGLGLRLIYFSYDVKMKEKGDIPEGYSVSREKKERFSLILESASTNQTSMYLCASSWGLSHTEAFFGQGTRLTVV.

The V and J genes are TRBV6-5 and TRBJ1-2; TRBD1 agrees at 7 bases. In germline, CDR1 is MNHEY, CDR2 SVGAGI. Trimming cost V 2 bases and J 6 bases; bases outside gene matches: 3. There are 13 residues in the CDR3. The CDR3 spells CASSYADRNGYTF. Here the CDR3 DNA reads TGTGCCAGCAGTTACGCGGACAGGAATGGCTACACCTTC.

V and J are TRBV5-1 and TRBJ1-4, with D possibly TRBD1 on 5 matching bases. Trimming left V 4 bases short and J 3 bases short, with 13 bases between. The CDR3 runs to 15 residues. Germline V lookup: CDR1 SGHRS, CDR2 YFSETQ. CDR3 in amino acids: CASSRGGAANEKLFF. CDR3 in DNA: TGCGCCAGCAGCCGTGGAGGGGCAGCTAATGAAAAACTGTTTTTT.

This clone showed up just a few times. This sequence joins TRBV6-1 and TRBJ2-1, with TRBD2 matching 7 bases. Germline V gene lookup returns CDR1 MNHNS and CDR2 SASEGT. The CDR3 is made up of 13 amino acids. With 4 bases clipped from V and 4 bases from J, the junction kept 1 base outside the gene matches. The CDR3: CASSAGRYNEQFF. CDR3 DNA sequence: TGTGCCAGCAGTGCCGGGAGGTACAATGAGCAGTTCTTC.

The rearrangement uses TRBV2 and TRBJ1-2, with a weak D call TRBD1 (5 bases). CDR1 and CDR2 from the germline V gene are SNHLY and FYNNEI. The length of the CDR3 is 14 residues. Trimming pared 6 bases from V and 0 bases from J, leaving 11 bases between. The CDR3 DNA follows: TGTGCCAGCAGGAGACAGAAAACTAACTATGGCTACACCTTC. It translates to CASRRQKTNYGYTF.

V gene TRBV29-1 combines with J gene TRBJ1-4; D is perhaps TRBD1 (5 bases). V shed 6 bases and J shed 8 bases, with 25 bases lying between them. From germline, CDR1 is SQVTM and CDR2 ANQGSEA. There are 16 residues in the CDR3. In nucleotides, the CDR3 is TGCAGCGTCGAAAGGGCAGGGAAGGCAAGGGGAGAAAAACTGTTTTTT. Encoded protein: CSVERAGKARGEKLFF.

V usage is TRBV18 and J usage is TRBJ2-5, with D maybe TRBD2 (6 bases). CDR1 is KGHSH and CDR2 is LQKENI in the germline V gene. V lost 4 bases and J 3 bases, leaving 9 bases between the germline ends. The CDR3 has 13 amino acids. The CDR3, as DNA: TGTGCCAGCTCACGGGGGGTGAAAGAGACCCAGTACTTC. Its translation is CASSRGVKETQYF.

The chain carries TRBV5-6 and TRBJ1-1, with D unclear. This CDR3 has 15 residues. V gave up 1 base and J gave up 2 bases, with 12 bases separating them. CDR1 and CDR2 from the germline V gene are SGHDT and YYEEEE. CDR3 region: CASSLRRAPNTEAFF. DNA for the CDR3: TGTGCCAGCAGCTTGCGGAGGGCTCCTAACACTGAAGCTTTCTTT. The full variable domain, rest sourced from reference TRBV5-6 and TRBJ1-1, is DAGVTQSPTHLIKTRGQQVTLRCSPKSGHDTVSWYQQALGQGPQFIFQYYEEEERQRGNFPDRFSGHQFPNYSSELNVNALLLGDSALYLCASSLRRAPNTEAFFGQGTRLTVV.

The gene calls are TRBV5-4 and TRBJ2-7; possibly TRBD2 for D (5 bases). The CDR3 has 13 residues. The V and J ends lost 4 bases and 2 bases respectively, with 10 bases between them. Looked up from germline, CDR1 is SGHNT and CDR2 is YYREEE (reference sequence). The CDR3 DNA reads TGTGCCAGCAGCAGCGGAGGCCCCTACGAGCAGTACTTC. The encoded protein is CASSSGGPYEQYF. The whole variable domain, remainder taken from reference TRBV5-4 and TRBJ2-7, is ETGVTQSPTHLIKTRGQQVTLRCSSQSGHNTVSWYQQALGQGPQFIFQYYREEENGRGNFPPRFSGLQFPNYSSELNVNALELDDSALYLCASSSGGPYEQYFGPGTRLTVT.

The chain couples TRBV7-2 to TRBJ2-7, with 10 bases matching TRBD1. The CDR3 consists of 15 residues. The ends lost 4 bases at V and 4 bases at J; junction bases unmatched: 7. In germline, CDR1 is SGHTA, CDR2 FQGNSA. CDR3 in amino acids: CASSSRDRGWYEQYF. The CDR3 nucleotides are TGTGCCAGCAGCTCCCGGGACAGGGGTTGGTACGAGCAGTACTTC.

This sequence joins TRBV7-2 and TRBJ2-7; D unclear. V was pared by 1 base and J by 4 bases, with 8 bases between. The CDR3 contains 13 residues. From germline, CDR1 is SGHTA and CDR2 FQGNSA. The CDR3 DNA reads as TGTGCCAGCAGCTTAGTTGGGCGTTACGAGCAGTACTTC. This gives the protein CASSLVGRYEQYF. The entire variable domain, with the rest obtained from reference TRBV7-2 and TRBJ2-7, is as follows: GAGVSQSPSNKVTEKGKDVELRCDPISGHTALYWYRQSLGQGLEFLIYFQGNSAPDKSGLPSDRFSAERTGGSVSTLTIQRTQQEDSAVYLCASSLVGRYEQYFGPGTRLTVT.

This chain links TRBV7-2 with TRBJ2-2; weak D call: TRBD1 (6 bases). CDR1 is SGHTA, CDR2 FQGNSA, per germline. V was pared by 5 bases and J by 3 bases, with 13 bases between. This CDR3 region has 15 residues. CDR3 DNA sequence: TGTGCCAGCAGCCTACAGACAGGTTACACCGGGGAGCTGTTTTTT. Translated, it gives CASSLQTGYTGELFF.

This clone came up a few times. The chain joins TRBV29-1 to TRBJ2-3, with unresolved D. CDR1 is SQVTM and CDR2 is ANQGSEA in the germline V gene. Trimming took off 8 bases at V and 6 bases at J, with 12 bases between the two ends. This CDR3 is built from 11 residues. Written as DNA, the CDR3 is TGCAGCCCCCTATACCGCGATACGCAGTATTTT. Residues: CSPLYRDTQYF.

This chain joins TRBV7-2 and TRBJ1-4; tentatively, D is TRBD1 (6 bases). This CDR3 contains 13 residues. V gave up 5 bases and J gave up 8 bases, with 12 bases separating them. Germline CDR1 reads SGHTA; CDR2 reads FQGNSA. The CDR3 nucleotides are TGTGCCAGCAGCCCAGGACAGTTGGAAAAACTGTTTTTT. Protein product: CASSPGQLEKLFF.

The gene calls are TRBV6-5 and TRBJ2-1; D is perhaps TRBD1 (6 bases). Trimming cost V 0 bases and J 0 bases, with 9 bases left between them. The CDR3 is 16 amino acids. Germline CDR1 is MNHEY and CDR2 is SVGAGI. The CDR3 loop reads CASSYSRGGSYNEQFF. In DNA form, the CDR3 reads TGTGCCAGCAGTTACTCGAGAGGGGGCTCCTACAATGAGCAGTTCTTC.

This clone came up a few times. The chain joins TRBV18 to TRBJ1-6, with unresolved D. The CDR3 has 16 amino acids. Per germline, CDR1 KGHSH and CDR2 LQKENI. Deletions cut 3 bases from V and 8 bases from J, with 17 bases between. The CDR3 DNA reads TGTGCCAGCTCACCTGACACGGTGGGCAGCTATTCACCCCTCCACTTT. Protein: CASSPDTVGSYSPLHF.

The CDR3 loop reads CASSERAGSYGYTF. CDR3 nucleotide sequence: TGTGCCAGCAGTGAAAGGGCAGGGTCCTATGGCTACACCTTC. This chain connects TRBV2 to TRBJ1-2; D perhaps matches TRBD1 (5 bases). The CDR3 totals 14 residues. In germline, CDR1 is SNHLY, CDR2 FYNNEI. Trimming pared 2 bases from V and 4 bases from J, leaving 11 bases between.

The genes are TRBV5-1 and TRBJ2-5; 7 nucleotides match TRBD2. The J segment lost 5 bases and the V segment lost 3 bases, leaving 7 bases of the junction unmatched. The CDR3 consists of 14 residues. Germline CDR1 and CDR2: SGHRS and YFSETQ. CDR3 coding DNA: TGCGCCAGCAGCTGGACTAGTCTAGGGGAGACCCAGTACTTC. It specifies CASSWTSLGETQYF.

This clone has a handful of counts. The chain carries TRBV5-1 and TRBJ1-4, with D tentatively TRBD1 (6 bases). The CDR3 is made up of 13 amino acids. In germline, CDR1 is SGHRS, CDR2 YFSETQ. Trimming took off 3 bases at V and 13 bases at J, with 16 bases between the two ends. In DNA form, the CDR3 reads TGCGCCAGCAGCTCTGGGACAAATGGTAGACTGTTTTTT. Its protein is CASSSGTNGRLFF.

The rearrangement joins TRBV29-1 to TRBJ1-4; 8 positions match TRBD1. Germline lookup yields CDR1 SQVTM and CDR2 ANQGSEA. V was pared by 5 bases and J by 5 bases, with 10 bases of the junction left unmatched. The length of the CDR3 is 15 residues. As DNA, the CDR3 is TGCAGCGTTCGGCTTTCACGGACAGGGAATGAAAAACTGTTTTTT. Translation gives CSVRLSRTGNEKLFF.